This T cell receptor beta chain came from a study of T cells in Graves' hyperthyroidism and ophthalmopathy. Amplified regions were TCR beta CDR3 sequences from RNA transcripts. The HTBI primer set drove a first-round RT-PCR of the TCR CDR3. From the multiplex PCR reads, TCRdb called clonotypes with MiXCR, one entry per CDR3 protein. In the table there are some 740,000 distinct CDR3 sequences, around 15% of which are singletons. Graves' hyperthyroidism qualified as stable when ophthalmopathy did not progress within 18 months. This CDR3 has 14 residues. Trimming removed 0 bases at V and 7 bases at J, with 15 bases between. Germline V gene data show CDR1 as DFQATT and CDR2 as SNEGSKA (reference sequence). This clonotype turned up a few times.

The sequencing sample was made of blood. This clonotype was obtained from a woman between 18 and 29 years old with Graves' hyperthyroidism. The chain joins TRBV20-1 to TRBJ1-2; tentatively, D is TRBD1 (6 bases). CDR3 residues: CSARDLWGAGGYTF. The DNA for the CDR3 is TGCAGTGCTAGAGATCTTTGGGGGGCGGGTGGCTACACCTTC.